Below are 20 T cell receptor beta chains sequenced from a single sample in a study of T cells in Graves' hyperthyroidism and ophthalmopathy. Authors of the study amplified TCR beta CDR3 regions from RNA transcripts. HTBI primers drove first-round RT-PCR of the TCR CDR3. TCRdb itself ran the multiplex PCR reads through MiXCR, one entry per CDR3 protein. The sample holds around 600,000 distinct CDR3 sequences, more than 15% seen once. Sequenced material: blood. The receptor set was obtained from a woman aged 40 to 50 with Graves' ophthalmopathy.

Ten or more counts support this clonotype. This chain joins TRBV15 and TRBJ2-1; no clear D gene. CDR1 is LNHNV, CDR2 YYDKDF, per germline (reference sequence). This CDR3 is built from 12 residues. V was trimmed by 8 bases and J by 8 bases, leaving 13 bases between them. In nucleotides, the CDR3 is TGTGCCACCGGTCTCAACTTCGATGAGCAGTTCTTC. Translated, it gives CATGLNFDEQFF. The variable domain in full, completed from reference TRBV15 and TRBJ2-1, reads DAMVIQNPRYQVTQFGKPVTLSCSQTLNHNVMYWYQQKSSQAPKLLFHYYDKDFNNEADTPDNFQSRRPNTSFCFLDIRSPGLGDTAMYLCATGLNFDEQFFGPGTRLTVL.

This clonotype was picked up many times. The chain uses TRBV6-1 and TRBJ2-5; TRBD2 matches 7 bases. CDR3 size: 15 residues. With 1 base clipped from V and 2 bases from J, the junction kept 4 bases outside the gene matches. Germline V gene lookup returns CDR1 MNHNS and CDR2 SASEGT. The CDR3 DNA is TGTGCCAGCAGTGAAGAATACGGGGGGCAAGAGACCCAGTACTTC. It is translated as CASSEEYGGQETQYF.

This clonotype was seen a few times. The chain joins TRBV5-1 to TRBJ1-2, with 8 bases matching TRBD1. This CDR3 comprises 18 residues. CDR1 is SGHRS, CDR2 YFSETQ, per germline. V was pared by 5 bases and J by 0 bases, with 15 bases of the junction left unmatched. CDR3 nucleotides: TGCGCCAGCAGGCAGGGGGCCGGACTCACCCTGTCTAACTATGGCTACACCTTC. Translated, it gives CASRQGAGLTLSNYGYTF. Combining the CDR3 with reference TRBV5-1 and TRBJ1-2 gives the whole variable domain KAGVTQTPRYLIKTRGQQVTLSCSPISGHRSVSWYQQTPGQGLQFLFEYFSETQRNKGNFPGRFSGRQFSNSRSEMNVSTLELGDSALYLCASRQGAGLTLSNYGYTFGSGTRLTVV.

This clonotype came up a few times. The chain is built from TRBV10-3 and TRBJ1-1, with D perhaps matching TRBD1 (5 bases). The germline V gene has CDR1 ENHRY and CDR2 SYGVKD. The V gene lost 2 bases and the J gene lost 1 base, with 11 bases spanning the gap. The CDR3 is 15 amino acids. The CDR3 DNA reads TGTGCCATCAGTGAGGCTGGGGGGGAGAACACTGAAGCTTTCTTT. This encodes CAISEAGGENTEAFF.

The genes are TRBV3-1 and TRBJ2-6; unclear D gene. Trimming cost V 0 bases and J 2 bases, with 2 bases left between them. CDR3 length: 14 residues. Germline CDR1 reads LGHDT; CDR2 reads YNNKEL (reference sequence). The CDR3 coding sequence is TGTGCCAGCAGCCAAGATGCTGGGGCCAACGTCCTGACTTTC. It is translated as CASSQDAGANVLTF.

The table lists this clonotype with many counts. This chain uses TRBV27 with TRBJ2-1; TRBD2 matches at 12 bases. Germline V gene lookup returns CDR1 MNHEY and CDR2 SMNVEV (reference sequence). The CDR3 has 17 residues. Germline trimming cut 6 bases from V and 8 bases from J; bases unmatched to any gene: 14. The CDR3 nucleotides are TGTGCCAGCAGACGAGGACTAGCGGGAAGTACGAGCTATGAGCAGTTCTTC. This gives the protein CASRRGLAGSTSYEQFF.

V and J are TRBV2 and TRBJ2-5; 7 nucleotides match TRBD2. Germline CDR1 reads SNHLY; CDR2 reads FYNNEI. CDR3 size: 14 residues. V dropped 2 bases and J dropped 9; count of bases not matched to a gene: 9. As DNA, the CDR3 is TGTGCCAGCAGTGAAAGGAGAACTAGCGAGGCCCAGTACTTC. Residues: CASSERRTSEAQYF.

This clonotype was seen ten or more times. V and J are TRBV5-1 and TRBJ2-1; maybe TRBD1 (6 bases). Trimming stripped 2 bases from V and 8 bases from J, with 8 bases between. The CDR3 loop spans 12 amino acids. Germline V gene lookup returns CDR1 SGHRS and CDR2 YFSETQ. CDR3 bases: TGCGCCAGCAGCTTAACAGGGCATGAGCAGTTCTTC. Translated: CASSLTGHEQFF.

There are many counts of this clonotype. In nucleotides, the CDR3 is TGTGCCAGCAGCTTAGAGTGGACAGGGGGCTACGAGCAGTACTTC. It encodes CASSLEWTGGYEQYF. The rearrangement joins TRBV7-2 to TRBJ2-7, with 10 bases lining up with TRBD1. CDR3 size: 15 residues. The germline V gene encodes CDR1 SGHTA and CDR2 FQGNSA. V was clipped by 1 base and J by 3 bases; unmatched bases: 3.

Only a few counts were recorded for this clonotype. V gene TRBV5-4 combines with J gene TRBJ1-2, with 7 bases that match TRBD1. Trimming took 0 bases from V and 0 from J; bases not matched to a gene: 5. Germline-derived CDR1 and CDR2 are SGHNT and YYREEE (reference sequence). The CDR3 extends over 16 amino acids. CDR3 bases: TGTGCCAGCAGCTTGGATTCGCAGGGGGCTAACTATGGCTACACCTTC. It translates to CASSLDSQGANYGYTF.

This clonotype occurred a few times. The rearrangement links TRBV12-3 or TRBV12-4 to TRBJ2-7; TRBD1 matches at 8 bases. The CDR3 length is 13 residues. V lost 6 bases and J lost 7; bases outside the gene matches: 8. The CDR3 DNA sequence: TGTGCCAGCAGCCCAGGGGGCGTATGGGAGCAGTACTTC. Translation: CASSPGGVWEQYF.

In its sample, this clonotype was seen a few times. The genes are TRBV30 and TRBJ1-1; D perhaps matches TRBD1 (6 bases). There are 13 residues in the CDR3. CDR1 is GTSNPN and CDR2 is SVGIG in the germline V gene (reference sequence). Trimming took off 1 base at V and 12 bases at J, with 18 bases between the two ends. CDR3 in DNA: TGTGCCTGGAGTGCCCCCTCGGGGGGCTCGACTTTCTTT. Its protein is CAWSAPSGGSTFF.

The chain employs TRBV6-1 and TRBJ2-3, with 7 bases fitting TRBD1. This CDR3 contains 12 residues. The V and J ends lost 10 bases and 4 bases, in that order; junction bases with no gene match: 5. Per germline, CDR1 MNHNS and CDR2 SASEGT. Written as DNA, the CDR3 is TGTGCCACCGAGGGACAGCCAGATACGCAGTATTTT. It is translated as CATEGQPDTQYF.

This clonotype has a count of ten or more. The rearrangement joins TRBV7-9 to TRBJ1-5; D call uncertain. This CDR3 has 13 amino acids. The germline CDR1 and CDR2 sequences are SEHNR and FQNEAQ (reference sequence). Trimming left V 5 bases short and J 5 bases short, with 10 bases between. This CDR3 is CASSTSMDQPQHF. DNA of the CDR3: TGTGCCAGCAGCACCTCCATGGATCAGCCCCAGCATTTT.

This clonotype was seen many times. The chain employs TRBV2 and TRBJ1-5; 11 nucleotides agree with TRBD1. CDR3 size: 15 residues. V lost 6 bases and J lost 9; bases outside the gene matches: 10. Germline V lookup: CDR1 SNHLY, CDR2 FYNNEI. The CDR3 bases are TGTGCCAGCAGGGCGGGACAGGGGGGTTTGGCGCCCCAGCATTTT. Its translation is CASRAGQGGLAPQHF. Full variable domain (missing parts from reference TRBV2 and TRBJ1-5): EPEVTQTPSHQVTQMGQEVILRCVPISNHLYFYWYRQILGQKVEFLVSFYNNEISEKSEIFDDQFSVERPDGSNFTLKIRSTKLEDSAMYFCASRAGQGGLAPQHFGDGTRLSIL.

This clonotype was counted a single time. An end of the junction does not agree with germline; a read error may underlie this. The chain has TRBV6-1 and TRBJ2-5; 7 positions match TRBD2. CDR1 is MNHNS, CDR2 SASEGT, per germline. This CDR3 has 14 amino acids. The CDR3 region has the DNA TGTGCCATCAGTGGAGCGGGACCCCAAGATACCCAGTACTTC. Encoded protein: CAISGAGPQDTQYF.

This clonotype has ten or more counts. This chain uses TRBV5-1 with TRBJ2-1, with 11 bases fitting TRBD1. The germline V gene has CDR1 SGHRS and CDR2 YFSETQ. V was clipped by 4 bases and J by 6 bases; unmatched bases: 9. The CDR3 has 16 amino acids. In nucleotides, the CDR3 is TGCGCCAGCAGCCCGCCTAGGACAGGGGGCTTCAATGAGCAGTTCTTC. Its translation is CASSPPRTGGFNEQFF.

To note about this clonotype: Compared with germline, one end of the junction differs, possibly owing to a read error. The V and J genes are TRBV2 and TRBJ2-2, with a weak D call TRBD1 (6 bases). Germline V lookup: CDR1 SNHLY, CDR2 FYNNEI. The CDR3 contains 13 residues. In nucleotides, the CDR3 is TGTGCCAGCAGTGCTTCAGGGGCCGGGGAGCTGGTTTTT. As protein: CASSASGAGELVF. The full variable domain, rest sourced from reference TRBV2 and TRBJ2-2, is EPEVTQTPSHQVTQMGQEVILRCVPISNHLYFYWYRQILGQKVEFLVSFYNNEISEKSEIFDDQFSVERPDGSNFTLKIRSTKLEDSAMYFCASSASGAGELVFGEGSRLTVL.

Ten or more counts support this clonotype. The V call is TRBV2, the J call TRBJ2-3; 9 bases map to TRBD2. The CDR3 contains 16 residues. V gave up 6 bases and J gave up 0 bases; unmatched junction bases: 7. CDR1 is SNHLY, CDR2 FYNNEI, per germline. The CDR3 region is CASRSRLAASTDTQYF. For the CDR3, the DNA is TGTGCCAGCAGATCCCGACTAGCGGCTAGCACAGATACGCAGTATTTT.

The chain links TRBV20-1 to TRBJ2-7, with 9 bases fitting TRBD2. This CDR3 contains 15 residues. The germline V gene encodes CDR1 DFQATT and CDR2 SNEGSKA (reference sequence). Trimming took 0 bases from V and 5 from J; bases not matched to a gene: 8. The CDR3 nucleotides are TGCAGTGCTAGAGATCTAAGCGGGAGGACGAACGAGCAGTACTTC. As protein: CSARDLSGRTNEQYF.